The subject of this entry is one T cell receptor (beta chain). The sample is drawn from a study of blood T cell repertoires in COVID-19. Original processing notes: Reference gene primer amplification yielded estimated nucleated cell counts. The table came from immunoSEQ multiplex PCR; TCRdb's copy has only in-frame clones and leaves some out. The V and J calls and clone size come from that table; D and trimming were worked out from the DNA. This sample has 95,000 to 100,000 clones, with about four fifths found just once. V trimming: 5 bases; J trimming: 5 bases; junction bases outside the gene matches: 16. CDR3 length equals 19 residues. The germline V gene has CDR1 SGHVS and CDR2 FNYEAQ.

Sequencing used peripheral blood. The V call is TRBV7-6, the J call TRBJ2-3; TRBD2 agrees at 13 bases. This TCR came from a human donor in a cohort sampled during active COVID-19. The CDR3 DNA sequence: TGTGCCAGCAGCGCTAGGTCGGGACTAGCGGGACCCAGAGGAGATACGCAGTATTTT. This sequence encodes CASSARSGLAGPRGDTQYF.